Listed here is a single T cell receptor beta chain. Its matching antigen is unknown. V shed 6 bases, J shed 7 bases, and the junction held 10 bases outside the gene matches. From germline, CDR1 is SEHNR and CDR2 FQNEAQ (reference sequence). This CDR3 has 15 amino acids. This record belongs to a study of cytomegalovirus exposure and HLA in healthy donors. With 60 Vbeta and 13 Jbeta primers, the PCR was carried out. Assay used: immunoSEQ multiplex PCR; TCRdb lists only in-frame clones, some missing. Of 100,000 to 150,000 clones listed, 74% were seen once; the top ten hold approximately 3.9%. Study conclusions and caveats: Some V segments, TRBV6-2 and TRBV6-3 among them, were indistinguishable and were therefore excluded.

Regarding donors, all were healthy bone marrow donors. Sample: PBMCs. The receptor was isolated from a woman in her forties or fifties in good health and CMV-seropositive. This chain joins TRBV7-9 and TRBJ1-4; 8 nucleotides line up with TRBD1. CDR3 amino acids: CASRKSGTGGEKLFF. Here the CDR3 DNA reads TGTGCCAGCAGGAAATCAGGGACAGGAGGTGAAAAACTGTTTTTT.